The 9 T cell receptor beta chains listed next were all sequenced from one sample in a study of T cell changes during pregnancy in multiple sclerosis. Measured with immunoSEQ multiplex PCR; TCRdb has only the in-frame clones, and not every one. The top ten clones hold around 0.4% of a sample with tens of thousands of clones, approximately 94% of them seen once. This specimen was CD4+ T cells from peripheral blood mononuclear cells, taken in the second trimester of pregnancy. The receptors stem from a female donor with multiple sclerosis, enrolled in a pregnancy study.

The chain joins TRBV28 to TRBJ2-7; TRBD2 agrees at 7 bases. After removal of 6 bases from V and 10 bases from J, the junction contained 6 bases not matched to a gene. The CDR3 has 11 amino acids. CDR1 and CDR2 from the germline V gene are MDHEN and SYDVKM. CDR3 in amino acids: CASSQGGSQYF. The CDR3 DNA sequence: TGTGCCAGCAGCCAGGGCGGGAGTCAGTACTTC.

A single count supports this clone. The chain couples TRBV5-4 to TRBJ2-1; 12 positions match TRBD2. The CDR3 has 17 amino acids. Trimming at V came to 4 bases and at J to 1 base, leaving 6 bases not matched to a gene. The germline V gene has CDR1 SGHNT and CDR2 YYREEE (reference sequence). CDR3 residues: CASSTGGLAGSYNEQFF. CDR3 DNA sequence: TGTGCCAGCAGCACCGGAGGACTAGCGGGATCCTACAATGAGCAGTTCTTC.

The chain joins TRBV4-1 to TRBJ1-2; D ambiguous. Germline V CDR1 and CDR2: MGHRA, YSYEKL. V lost 0 bases and J 4 bases, leaving 15 bases between the germline ends. The CDR3 spans 16 residues. CDR3 in DNA: TGCGCCAGCAGCCAAGACCCCTTCCTTCTCGTCTATGGCTACACCTTC. Protein: CASSQDPFLLVYGYTF.

This chain links TRBV6-1 with TRBJ1-6; TRBD1 might be the D (5 bases). CDR3 length equals 14 residues. Germline V CDR1 and CDR2: MNHNS, SASEGT. Trimming took 5 bases from V and 8 from J, leaving 13 bases between them. CDR3 loop: CASSPRGGDSPLHF. In nucleotides, the CDR3 is TGTGCCAGCAGTCCCCGGGGAGGGGATTCACCCCTCCACTTT.

The chain has TRBV7-3 and TRBJ2-7, with 7 bases identical to TRBD1. CDR1 and CDR2 (germline): SGHTA, FQGTGA. This CDR3 spans 12 amino acids. The V gene end was trimmed by 5 bases and the J gene end by 5 bases; junction bases not matched to a gene: 3. The CDR3 loop reads CASSATGDEQYF. CDR3 DNA sequence: TGTGCCAGCAGCGCTACAGGGGACGAGCAGTACTTC. Full variable domain (missing parts from reference TRBV7-3 and TRBJ2-7): GAGVSQTPSNKVTEKGKYVELRCDPISGHTALYWYRQSLGQGPEFLIYFQGTGAADDSGLPNDRFFAVRPEGSVSTLKIQRTERGDSAVYLCASSATGDEQYFGPGTRLTVT.

The genes are TRBV6-1 and TRBJ1-1; TRBD1 matches at 8 bases. The CDR3 is 17 residues long. Germline CDR1 and CDR2: MNHNS and SASEGT. The V segment lost 3 bases and the J segment 1 base; nucleotides outside the gene matches: 10. CDR3 sequence: CASSDNYRTGRNTEAFF. CDR3 coding DNA: TGTGCCAGCAGTGACAATTACCGGACAGGGAGGAACACTGAAGCTTTCTTT.

The chain recombines TRBV18 with TRBJ2-1; 9 bases line up with TRBD1. Germline V gene lookup returns CDR1 KGHSH and CDR2 LQKENI. V was pared by 2 bases and J by 7 bases, with 3 bases of the junction left unmatched. The CDR3 length is 14 residues. CDR3: CASSPNRGRNEQFF. The CDR3 nucleotides are TGTGCCAGCTCACCAAACAGGGGGCGGAATGAGCAGTTCTTC. The whole variable domain, remainder taken from reference TRBV18 and TRBJ2-1, is NAGVMQNPRHLVRRRGQEARLRCSPMKGHSHVYWYRQLPEEGLKFMVYLQKENIIDESGMPKERFSAEFPKEGPSILRIQQVVRGDSAAYFCASSPNRGRNEQFFGPGTRLTVL.

The gene calls are TRBV2 and TRBJ1-1; D possibly corresponds to TRBD1 (6 bases). The CDR3 is 14 residues long. V lost 4 bases and J lost 6, with 15 bases in between. Looked up from germline, CDR1 is SNHLY and CDR2 is FYNNEI. The CDR3 is CASSAEQGRSEAFF. For the CDR3, the DNA is TGTGCCAGCAGTGCCGAACAGGGTCGGTCTGAAGCTTTCTTT.

The chain uses TRBV6-6 and TRBJ2-7, with TRBD1 matching 9 bases. CDR1 and CDR2 (germline): MNHNY, SVGAGI (reference sequence). J gave up 6 bases and V 5 bases, and 8 bases lay outside the gene matches. CDR3 length: 14 residues. This chain's CDR3 is CASSPQETGGEQYF. The DNA of the CDR3 is TGTGCCAGCAGTCCTCAGGAGACAGGGGGCGAGCAGTACTTC.